This TCR beta chain was captured by sequencing in a study of cytomegalovirus exposure and HLA in healthy donors. General study points: In an earlier analysis, most TCR beta V segments were productive about 87% or about 30% of the time. The authors enumerated roughly 160 TCR beta chains as linked to cytomegalovirus.

In regard to this clone: Its target is not known.

The PCR employed 60 Vbeta primers together with 13 Jbeta primers. Assay used: immunoSEQ multiplex PCR; TCRdb lists only in-frame clones, some missing. The profile shows 200,000 to 250,000 clones, approximately 84% of them singletons. V was shortened by 4 bases and J by 2 bases, with 16 bases between the two germline ends. Germline CDR1 LGHNT, CDR2 FRNRAP. This CDR3 contains 16 residues. Sequenced input: PBMCs. This receptor was identified in a woman between 40 and 55 years old in good health and CMV-seronegative. The V call is TRBV12-5, the J call TRBJ2-3, with D tentatively TRBD1 (6 bases). CDR3 DNA: TGTGCTAGTGGTTCCCCATTTGGGGGCTTCACAGATACGCAGTATTTT. Its translation: CASGSPFGGFTDTQYF.